The rows below give T cell receptor beta chains drawn from one sample of a study of blood T cell repertoires in COVID-19. Libraries were prepared by immunoSEQ multiplex PCR; TCRdb keeps only in-frame clonotypes and omits some of them. This table holds approximately 440,000 clones, 90% found once. Sequencing input: PBMCs or T cells enriched from blood (not recorded which). The receptors were sampled from a man aged 18 to 35 who had recovered from COVID-19. Both conserved end residues are part of each CDR3. The order of the fields is D gene, clone size, V gene, J gene, CDR3 protein, CDR3 DNA. The D gene is left open where the match is weak. Expanded clones get a size class; other rows say once, few or many, or leave the size out.

-	once	TRBV9	TRBJ2-1	CASSVGSLSNEQFF	TGTGCCAGCAGCGTAGGCTCCCTATCCAATGAGCAGTTCTTC
TRBD1	-	TRBV10-3	TRBJ1-1	CAIKGTANTEAFF	TGTGCCATCAAGGGGACAGCCAACACTGAAGCTTTCTTT
-	-	TRBV19	TRBJ1-3	CASSADQGSGNTIYF	TGTGCCAGTAGTGCTGACCAGGGGTCTGGAAACACCATATATTTT
-	-	TRBV9	TRBJ2-1	CASSLDREQFF	TGTGCCAGCAGCCTTGACAGGGAGCAGTTCTTC
-	-	TRBV27	TRBJ1-5	CASSLSRGGNQPQHF	TGTGCCAGCAGTTTATCGCGGGGGGGCAATCAGCCCCAGCATTTT
-	-	TRBV15	TRBJ2-3	CATKERNTDTQYF	TGTGCCACCAAGGAGCGAAACACAGATACGCAGTATTTT
TRBD1	-	TRBV10-3	TRBJ1-2	CAISESPAQGAIPNYGYTF	TGTGCCATCAGTGAGTCCCCGGCACAGGGGGCCATCCCAAACTATGGCTACACCTTC
TRBD2	-	TRBV27	TRBJ2-2	CASSPAGTSGRDTGELFF	TGTGCCAGCAGTCCGGCCGGGACTAGCGGGAGGGACACCGGGGAGCTGTTTTTT
-	-	TRBV2	TRBJ1-1	CASSLRAGTEAFF	TGTGCCAGCAGTCTCAGGGCGGGGACTGAAGCTTTCTTT
-	-	TRBV18	TRBJ1-1	CASSGQVNTEAFF	TGTGCCAGCTCGGGACAAGTGAACACTGAAGCTTTCTTT
-	-	TRBV27	TRBJ1-1	CASSFAGNTEAFF	TGTGCCAGCAGTTTTGCCGGGAACACTGAAGCTTTCTTT
TRBD1	-	TRBV28	TRBJ2-1	CASRDTGVYNEQFF	TGTGCCAGCAGGGATACAGGGGTCTACAATGAGCAGTTCTTC
-	-	TRBV6-5	TRBJ1-1	CASGSGYDTEAFF	TGTGCCAGCGGGTCCGGGTATGACACTGAAGCTTTCTTT
TRBD1	-	TRBV11-2	TRBJ2-2	CASSQKGQVFF	TGTGCCAGCAGCCAAAAGGGACAGGTGTTTTTT
TRBD1	-	TRBV28	TRBJ1-1	CASSWQGARGTEAFF	TGTGCCAGCAGTTGGCAGGGGGCTCGGGGTACTGAAGCTTTCTTT
TRBD2	-	TRBV5-1	TRBJ2-2	CASSLELAGSGELFF	TGCGCCAGCAGCTTGGAGCTAGCGGGCTCCGGGGAGCTGTTTTTT
-	-	TRBV2	TRBJ1-5	CASSEGPVQRGSQPQHF	TGTGCCAGCAGTGAAGGGCCAGTCCAAAGAGGGTCTCAGCCCCAGCATTTT
TRBD2	-	TRBV11-2	TRBJ2-5	CASSSRGAKGQETQYF	TGTGCCAGCAGCTCGCGGGGGGCCAAGGGGCAAGAGACCCAGTACTTC
TRBD1	-	TRBV6-5	TRBJ1-2	CASETGTGGSYGYTF	TGTGCCAGTGAGACCGGGACAGGGGGTTCCTATGGCTACACCTTC
TRBD1	-	TRBV7-6	TRBJ2-3	CASSSLGGKVTDTQYF	TGTGCCAGCAGCTCGCTAGGGGGCAAGGTCACAGATACGCAGTATTTT
-	-	TRBV2	TRBJ1-3	CASSVSRGSGNTIYF	TGTGCCAGCAGTGTTTCCAGAGGCTCTGGAAACACCATATATTTT
TRBD2	-	TRBV24-1	TRBJ2-2	CATSGRPGRRESHTGELFF	TGTGCCACCAGTGGTCGCCCCGGCCGGCGGGAGAGTCACACCGGGGAGCTGTTTTTT
TRBD1	-	TRBV11-2	TRBJ2-3	CASSLFGDRDWNTQYF	TGTGCCAGCAGCCTGTTCGGGGACAGGGATTGGAATACGCAGTATTTT
TRBD1	-	TRBV3-1/TRBV3-2	TRBJ1-3	CASSRTGPSSGNTIYF	TGTGCCAGCAGTCGGACAGGCCCGAGCTCTGGAAACACCATATATTTT
TRBD1	-	TRBV30	TRBJ2-3	CAWSVGQTDTQYF	TGTGCCTGGAGTGTGGGACAGACAGATACGCAGTATTTT
TRBD1	once	TRBV19	TRBJ1-6	CASSIDRGPAALHF	TGTGCCAGTAGTATCGACAGGGGGCCGGCGGCCCTCCACTTT
TRBD1	-	TRBV25-1	TRBJ1-1	CASSSFGDSTEAFF	TGTGCCAGCAGTTCCTTCGGGGACAGCACTGAAGCTTTCTTT
TRBD2	-	TRBV6-5	TRBJ2-3	CASSSGLAGTDTQYF	TGTGCCAGCAGTTCCGGACTAGCGGGGACAGATACGCAGTATTTT
-	-	TRBV2	TRBJ1-1	CASSASKGRLYSFF	TGTGCCAGCAGTGCGTCCAAGGGGCGATTATATTCTTTCTTT
-	-	TRBV19	TRBJ1-5	CASSRARPYSNQPQHF	TGTGCCAGTAGTAGGGCCAGACCCTATAGCAATCAGCCCCAGCATTTT
TRBD2	few	TRBV5-4	TRBJ2-7	CASTLSGGREQYF	TGTGCCAGCACCCTTAGCGGGGGACGGGAGCAGTACTTC
-	-	TRBV5-1	TRBJ1-2	CASSRWATDYGYTF	TGCGCCAGCAGTAGGTGGGCGACCGACTATGGCTACACCTTC
TRBD1	-	TRBV24-1	TRBJ1-3	CATSDRDSFSGNTIYF	TGTGCCACCAGTGATCGGGACAGCTTCTCTGGAAACACCATATATTTT
-	few	TRBV11-2	TRBJ1-6	CASSLDFINSPLHF	TGTGCCAGCAGCTTAGATTTCATTAATTCACCCCTCCACTTT
TRBD1	-	TRBV29-1	TRBJ1-2	CSGLQGADGYTF	TGCAGCGGCCTACAGGGGGCAGATGGCTACACCTTC
-	-	TRBV25-1	TRBJ1-4	CASSGGGVNEKLFF	TGTGCCAGCAGCGGGGGGGGCGTTAATGAAAAACTGTTTTTT
-	-	TRBV29-1	TRBJ1-1	CSVEYTGNTEAFF	TGCAGCGTTGAGTATACAGGGAACACTGAAGCTTTCTTT
-	-	TRBV30	TRBJ1-2	CAWKRNRNENYGYTF	TGTGCCTGGAAAAGAAACAGAAACGAAAACTATGGCTACACCTTC
TRBD2	-	TRBV5-1	TRBJ2-3	CASSLGPGGRDTQYF	TGCGCCAGCAGCTTGGGGCCGGGGGGTAGAGATACGCAGTATTTT
-	-	TRBV9	TRBJ2-3	CASSVGSWVSQDTDTQYF	TGTGCCAGCAGCGTAGGTTCTTGGGTTTCCCAGGACACAGATACGCAGTATTTT
TRBD1	-	TRBV4-1	TRBJ2-1	CASSHRDRGVYNEQFF	TGCGCCAGCAGCCACCGGGACAGGGGGGTCTACAATGAGCAGTTCTTC
TRBD2	-	TRBV7-9	TRBJ2-1	CASSYGPSGMTYNEQFF	TGTGCCAGCAGCTACGGCCCTAGCGGGATGACCTACAATGAGCAGTTCTTC
-	-	TRBV5-1	TRBJ1-1	CASSFSVGGGTEAFF	TGCGCCAGCAGCTTCTCGGTGGGGGGAGGAACTGAAGCTTTCTTT
-	-	TRBV28	TRBJ2-7	CASRPTGRDEQYF	TGTGCCAGCAGGCCTACAGGGAGGGACGAGCAGTACTTC
TRBD1	-	TRBV4-1	TRBJ1-6	CASSRVLTGGAWDSPLHF	TGCGCCAGCAGCCGCGTTTTGACAGGGGGCGCGTGGGATTCACCCCTCCACTTT
-	-	TRBV19	TRBJ1-2	CASSRTEELQNNYGWGYTF	TGTGCCAGTAGTAGGACAGAAGAACTCCAAAACAACTATGGTTGGGGCTACACCTTC
-	-	TRBV11-2	TRBJ2-3	CASSLDYRSDTQYF	TGTGCCAGCAGCTTAGATTATCGTTCAGATACGCAGTATTTT
-	-	TRBV19	TRBJ2-3	CASSITFAGDTQYF	TGTGCCAGTAGTATCACATTTGCGGGAGATACGCAGTATTTT
-	-	TRBV5-4	TRBJ1-1	CASSLKDRIHTEAFF	TGTGCCAGCAGCCTTAAAGACAGGATCCACACTGAAGCTTTCTTT
-	-	TRBV10-3	TRBJ2-1	CAISESSGTGQNEQFF	TGTGCCATCAGTGAGTCGAGCGGAACGGGTCAAAATGAGCAGTTCTTC
TRBD1	-	TRBV13	TRBJ1-6	CASSLDRGLSSPLHF	TGTGCCAGCAGCTTAGACAGGGGGCTGAGTTCACCCCTCCACTTT
-	-	TRBV11-2	TRBJ2-5	CASSSSASLGTQYF	TGTGCCAGCAGCTCTAGTGCCAGTTTAGGGACCCAGTACTTC
TRBD2	-	TRBV30	TRBJ2-3	CAWSAPTSGSTDTQYF	TGTGCCTGGAGTGCCCCCACTAGCGGAAGCACAGATACGCAGTATTTT
-	-	TRBV28	TRBJ1-6	CASSPTWGGNSPLHF	TGTGCCAGCAGCCCCACCTGGGGGGGTAATTCACCCCTCCACTTT
TRBD2	once	TRBV5-4	TRBJ2-3	CASSLGGGPADTQYF	TGTGCCAGCAGCTTGGGGGGAGGGCCTGCAGATACGCAGTATTTT
-	-	TRBV7-6	TRBJ1-2	CASSFGDRNYGYTF	TGTGCCAGCAGCTTTGGTGACAGAAACTATGGCTACACCTTC
-	once	TRBV2	TRBJ2-3	CASSAGPARADTQYF	TGTGCCAGCAGTGCAGGGCCCGCCCGGGCAGATACGCAGTATTTT
-	once	TRBV10-3	TRBJ1-2	CAISESTRVYGYTF	TGTGCCATCAGTGAGTCCACACGGGTCTATGGCTACACCTTC
-	-	TRBV18	TRBJ1-1	CASSPGAQGTEAFF	TGTGCCAGCTCACCAGGAGCTCAGGGCACTGAAGCTTTCTTT